Ten or more counts support the clone carrying this T cell receptor (beta chain). Using immunoSEQ multiplex PCR, the repertoire was profiled, and TCRdb retains in-frame clones only, with some absent. The sample yields hundreds of thousands of clones, more than 75% seen once. Participant ages covered about 18 to 100 years across approximately 25 US areas. Participants reported their clinical history, and cohort assignment relied on those reports. Symptom resolution, clearance, or two negative PCRs marked donors in Cohort 3 as recovered. This sample stems from a study of blood T cell repertoires in COVID-19. Study in general: Sites across the United States, Italy and Spain contributed samples from acute and convalescent COVID-19.

The CDR3 spans 14 residues. V gave up 1 base and J gave up 8 bases, with 14 bases separating them. CDR1 and CDR2 (germline): SGHDN, FVKESK. The receptor was derived from a woman aged 25-40 years who had recovered from COVID-19. This chain links TRBV14 with TRBJ1-1; perhaps TRBD1 as D (5 bases). The sequenced sample was PBMCs or T cells enriched from blood (not recorded which). The CDR3 nucleotides read TGTGCCAGCAGCCAAGTAGGGACTTACAGAGAAGCTTTCTTT. Encoded protein: CASSQVGTYREAFF.